A selection of T cell receptor beta chains follows, all from one sample in a study of control samples from healthy donors and cancer patients. Data came from immunoSEQ multiplex PCR; TCRdb stores just in-frame clones and leaves some out. The data show hundreds of thousands of clones, around 80% seen once. Sequencing was performed on PBMCs. Receptor source: a woman aged 55-70 years with lung cancer. Each CDR3 is given with its conserved first and last residue. The order of the fields is CDR3 DNA, CDR3 protein, V gene, D gene, J gene, clone size. D genes are given only for firm matches. The size field is filled for only some rows; it gives once, few, many or a size class.

TGCGCCAGCAGTAGGGGACAGACCTACGAGCAGTACTTC | CASSRGQTYEQYF | TRBV10-1 | TRBD1 | TRBJ2-7 | -
TGTGCCAGCAGCTTGGAGCTGAGCTCCTACGAGCAGTACTTC | CASSLELSSYEQYF | TRBV5-4 | - | TRBJ2-7 | -
TGTGCCAGCAGCTTAGGGCCTGTCACAGATACGCAGTATTTT | CASSLGPVTDTQYF | TRBV11-2 | - | TRBJ2-3 | -
TGTGCCTGGCGCTGGGGCAGGGCGAACACTGAAGCTTTCTTT | CAWRWGRANTEAFF | TRBV30 | - | TRBJ1-1 | -
TGTGCCAGCAGCTTAGGGACAGCGAACACTGAAGCTTTCTTT | CASSLGTANTEAFF | TRBV7-8 | - | TRBJ1-1 | -
TGTGCCAGCTCACGAGGACAGGCCTACGAGCAGTACTTC | CASSRGQAYEQYF | TRBV18 | TRBD1 | TRBJ2-7 | -
TGTGCCAGCAGCGTAGGTGTGACAGGGGGCTACGAGCAGTACTTC | CASSVGVTGGYEQYF | TRBV9 | TRBD1 | TRBJ2-7 | -
TGCGCCAGCAGCCAAGGGTTCCAGGGGGGTAATTCACCCCTCCACTTT | CASSQGFQGGNSPLHF | TRBV4-1 | TRBD1 | TRBJ1-6 | -
TGCGCCAGCAGGGACAGGGACGGCAATGAGCAGTTCTTC | CASRDRDGNEQFF | TRBV5-1 | TRBD1 | TRBJ2-1 | once
TGTGCCAGCAGCGTAACCGCAGGGGCTAACTACGAGCAGTACTTC | CASSVTAGANYEQYF | TRBV9 | - | TRBJ2-7 | -
TGTGCCAGCAGCTTAGACGGACAGGGCGCTGAAGCTTTCTTT | CASSLDGQGAEAFF | TRBV9 | TRBD1 | TRBJ1-1 | -
TGTGCCAGCAGCTTGGACAGGACAGGGGATGGCTACACCTTC | CASSLDRTGDGYTF | TRBV5-6 | TRBD1 | TRBJ1-2 | -
TGTGCCACCAGTGAGCCTGGACGGCAGGAGGGAGAGACCCAGTACTTC | CATSEPGRQEGETQYF | TRBV24-1 | - | TRBJ2-5 | once